The present T cell receptor beta chain was sequenced within a study of blood T cell repertoires in COVID-19. As for the study in general: Sample material is recorded as cDNA or gDNA derived from T cells, B-cell-depleted T cells, or PBMCs.

Assay: immunoSEQ multiplex PCR; the TCRdb copy retains only in-frame clones and omits some. This sample yields 250,000 to 400,000 clones, of which 85% are seen a single time; 1.5% to 2% belongs to the top ten. Germline CDR1 reads MNHNS; CDR2 reads SASEGT. Trimming left V 5 bases short and J 2 bases short, with 21 bases between. CDR3 length: 17 residues. Researchers sorted participants into cohorts using their self-reported clinical history. This clone was counted between two and nine times. Sequences were obtained from PBMCs or T cells enriched from blood (not recorded which). This chain uses TRBV6-1 with TRBJ1-1; maybe TRBD1 (6 bases). The TCR was taken from a woman aged 25-40 years who had been exposed to COVID-19. CDR3 sequence reads: CASSKGTGTSANTEAFF. For the CDR3, the DNA is TGTGCCAGCAGTAAAGGAACCGGGACATCAGCTAACACTGAAGCTTTCTTT.